The 30 T cell receptor beta chains in this list originate from one sample, sequenced in a study of T cells in Graves' hyperthyroidism and ophthalmopathy. RNA transcripts yielded amplified TCR beta CDR3 regions. First-round RT-PCR of the TCR CDR3 relied on the HTBI primer set. Each CDR3 protein gets one entry after TCRdb re-called the multiplex PCR reads with MiXCR. Of around 570,000 distinct CDR3 sequences detected, around 20% appear once; the ten largest clones hold about 45%. The sample taken for sequencing was blood. These receptors all stem from a man aged 35-49 years with Graves' ophthalmopathy.

CDR3 sequence (DNA): TGCAGCGCCCGGGACGTAGCTTCTGGGGCCAACGTCCTGACTTTC. Its translation: CSARDVASGANVLTF. The J gene is TRBJ2-6, the V gene TRBV29-1; D assignment may be TRBD1 or TRBD2 (5 bases each). This CDR3 comprises 15 residues. CDR1 and CDR2 from the germline V gene are SQVTM and ANQGSEA. V shed 7 bases and J shed 1 base, with 14 bases lying between them.

This clonotype was detected many times. The V gene is TRBV28, the J gene TRBJ1-6; D not resolved. This CDR3 region has 16 residues. Germline assignment: CDR1 MDHEN and CDR2 SYDVKM. The V end was cut by 5 bases, the J end by 7 bases, with 18 bases between. CDR3 residues: CASSPSEAITNSPLHF. In nucleotides, the CDR3 is TGTGCCAGCAGTCCCTCGGAGGCGATCACCAATTCACCCCTCCACTTT.

Many counts were recorded for this clonotype. The chain employs TRBV2 and TRBJ1-6, with D possibly matching TRBD1 (5 bases). Germline-derived CDR1 and CDR2 are SNHLY and FYNNEI. This CDR3 has 18 amino acids. V was cut by 3 bases and J by 1 base, with 16 bases left in between. For the CDR3, the DNA is TGTGCCAGCAGTGATCCCGCAGGGTTTTATTCCTATAATTCACCCCTCCACTTT. Protein sequence: CASSDPAGFYSYNSPLHF. The variable domain in full, completed from reference TRBV2 and TRBJ1-6, reads EPEVTQTPSHQVTQMGQEVILRCVPISNHLYFYWYRQILGQKVEFLVSFYNNEISEKSEIFDDQFSVERPDGSNFTLKIRSTKLEDSAMYFCASSDPAGFYSYNSPLHFGNGTRLTVT.

This clonotype showed up many times. J is TRBJ1-1 and V is TRBV2; D unresolved. Per the germline V gene, CDR1 is SNHLY and CDR2 is FYNNEI. V lost 7 bases and J lost 0, with 12 bases in between. This CDR3 spans 14 amino acids. CDR3 DNA sequence: TGTGCCAGCAATCCGGGCGGAATGAACACTGAAGCTTTCTTT. This encodes CASNPGGMNTEAFF.

There are a few counts of this clonotype. V and J are TRBV6-1 and TRBJ2-7, with D perhaps matching TRBD1 (5 bases). CDR1 is MNHNS, CDR2 SASEGT, per germline. The V end lost 5 bases, the J end lost 4 bases, and 18 bases lay between the germline ends. The CDR3 runs to 15 residues. This chain's CDR3 is CASSWSDSAEYEQYF. The CDR3 bases are TGTGCCAGCAGTTGGTCAGACAGCGCCGAGTACGAGCAGTACTTC.

This clonotype was detected many times. The genes are TRBV2 and TRBJ2-1, with 7 bases lining up with TRBD1. The CDR3 covers 14 residues. Per the germline V gene, CDR1 is SNHLY and CDR2 is FYNNEI. CDR3 loop: CATAWDRLNNEQFF. CDR3 nucleotides: TGTGCTACAGCATGGGACAGACTCAACAATGAGCAGTTCTTC.

This sequence joins TRBV27 and TRBJ1-6; D perhaps matches TRBD1 (5 bases). Trimming pared 2 bases from V and 9 bases from J, leaving 11 bases between. The CDR3 extends over 14 amino acids. Germline CDR1 is MNHEY and CDR2 is SMNVEV (reference sequence). CDR3 sequence: CASSLSQGSSPLHF. DNA for the CDR3: TGTGCCAGCAGTTTAAGCCAGGGATCTTCACCCCTCCACTTT.

About this clonotype: Compared with germline, one end of the junction differs, possibly owing to a read error. The CDR3 region is CASSEAGTTGDF. Written as DNA, the CDR3 is TGTGCCAGCAGTGAAGCTGGGACTACGGGGGACTTC. The chain recombines TRBV2 with TRBJ2-5, with TRBD2 matching 7 bases. The CDR3 runs 12 residues. CDR1 is SNHLY, CDR2 FYNNEI, per germline.

The V call is TRBV24-1, the J call TRBJ2-3; 8 bases are a match to TRBD2. This CDR3 has 15 residues. Germline V gives CDR1 KGHDR, CDR2 SFDVKD. The trim removed 6 bases at V and 4 bases at J, leaving 8 bases unmatched. The CDR3 protein is CATSSLTSGADTQYF. In nucleotides, the CDR3 is TGTGCCACCAGTTCACTCACTAGCGGTGCAGATACGCAGTATTTT.

Only a few counts were recorded for this clonotype. The chain is built from TRBV29-1 and TRBJ2-7; the match to TRBD2 covers 12 bases. The J segment lost 5 bases and the V segment lost 5 bases, leaving 7 bases of the junction unmatched. The length of the CDR3 is 14 residues. Germline V CDR1 and CDR2: SQVTM, ANQGSEA. CDR3 in amino acids: CSVSLGTSGHEQYF. The CDR3 nucleotides are TGCAGCGTTTCCCTAGGGACTAGCGGGCACGAGCAGTACTTC.

Ten or more counts support this clonotype. This rearrangement joins TRBV5-1 to TRBJ1-1; 9 bases match TRBD1. Germline values: CDR1 SGHRS, CDR2 YFSETQ. V trimming: 4 bases; J trimming: 2 bases; junction bases outside the gene matches: 3. The CDR3 extends over 14 amino acids. The CDR3 nucleotides are TGCGCCAGCAGCCGGACAGGGGCAAACACTGAAGCTTTCTTT. Translating it yields CASSRTGANTEAFF.

This clonotype was seen only once. This may come from a read error, since a much larger clone is one base off. This is likely a read error, given that the CDR3 carries no conserved phenylalanine or tryptophan at its end. CDR3 sequence: CASKSRNYGYTL. The CDR3 bases are TGTGCCAGCAAATCGAGAAACTATGGCTACACCCTC. The chain is built from TRBV2 and TRBJ1-2; no clear D gene. CDR1 is SNHLY, CDR2 FYNNEI, per germline. V gave up 7 bases and J gave up 2 bases, with 8 bases separating them. The CDR3 spans 12 residues.

Concerning this clonotype itself: The junction departs from the called germline gene at one end, perhaps through a read error. This chain links TRBV5-1 with TRBJ1-1; weak D call: TRBD1 (5 bases). Germline assignment: CDR1 SGHRS and CDR2 YFSETQ. The CDR3 contains 14 residues. The CDR3, as DNA: TGTGCCAGCGGCTTCCTACAGGAGACGCCTGAAGCTTTCTTT. Encoded protein: CASGFLQETPEAFF.

The table lists this clonotype with many counts. The V call is TRBV11-2, the J call TRBJ2-1; D unclear. The germline V and J ends were trimmed by 5 bases and 10 bases, with 9 bases remaining between them. The CDR3 totals 11 residues. From germline, CDR1 is SGHAT and CDR2 FQNNGV. The CDR3 sequence: CASSPEVEQFF. CDR3 nucleotide sequence: TGTGCCAGCAGCCCCGAGGTAGAGCAGTTCTTC.

This clonotype was seen more than once but under ten times. This chain links TRBV3-1 with TRBJ1-3, with D perhaps matching TRBD1 (6 bases). This CDR3 is built from 14 residues. Trimming removed 4 bases at V and 4 bases at J, with 11 bases between. Germline-derived CDR1 and CDR2 are LGHDT and YNNKEL (reference sequence). In DNA form, the CDR3 reads TGTGCCAGCAGCCGGTCGGGGGCAGGAAACACCATATATTTT. This translates into CASSRSGAGNTIYF.

The chain recombines TRBV5-1 with TRBJ2-7, with 9 bases identical to TRBD1. From germline, CDR1 is SGHRS and CDR2 YFSETQ. CDR3 size: 16 residues. V lost 3 bases and J lost 0; bases outside the gene matches: 7. CDR3 in DNA: TGCGCCAGCAGCTACGACCCGGGACAGGGCTCCTACGAGCAGTACTTC. Translation gives CASSYDPGQGSYEQYF.

This clonotype occurred many times. CDR3 in amino acids: CASSWTSGGAGDTQYF. As DNA, the CDR3 is TGTGCCAGCAGCTGGACTAGCGGGGGGGCCGGAGATACGCAGTATTTT. V gene TRBV7-2 combines with J gene TRBJ2-3, with 15 bases identical to TRBD2. The CDR3 length is 16 residues. V was clipped by 4 bases and J by 5 bases; unmatched bases: 4. Germline loops: CDR1 SGHTA, CDR2 FQGNSA.

This clonotype occurred many times. The chain is built from TRBV7-8 and TRBJ2-2; possibly TRBD1 or TRBD2 for D (5 bases each). V shed 5 bases and J shed 1 base, with 14 bases lying between them. CDR3 length: 16 amino acids. Germline lookup yields CDR1 SGHVS and CDR2 FQNEAQ. CDR3 bases: TGTGCCAGCAGCCCCGAGGGGACGGAGAACACCGGGGAGCTGTTTTTT. Protein: CASSPEGTENTGELFF. Variable domain in full (rest from reference TRBV7-8 and TRBJ2-2): GAGVSQSPRYKVAKRGQDVALRCDPISGHVSLFWYQQALGQGPEFLTYFQNEAQLDKSGLPSDRFFAERPEGSVSTLKIQRTQQEDSAVYLCASSPEGTENTGELFFGEGSRLTVL.

This clonotype has a count of ten or more. The genes are TRBV30 and TRBJ1-6; D is possibly TRBD1 (5 bases). Germline CDR1 is GTSNPN and CDR2 is SVGIG (reference sequence). V dropped 0 bases and J dropped 12 bases, with 18 bases sitting between them. The CDR3 contains 15 residues. CDR3: CAWSVRGVEQKPLHF. CDR3 DNA: TGTGCCTGGAGTGTACGGGGGGTGGAACAGAAACCCCTCCACTTT.

J is TRBJ2-7 and V is TRBV27, with 8 nucleotides matching TRBD2. V shed 5 bases and J 1 base; nucleotides not matched to a gene: 7. CDR3 length: 15 amino acids. Germline-derived CDR1 and CDR2 are MNHEY and SMNVEV (reference sequence). CDR3 sequence (DNA): TGTGCCAGCAGTACAGCGGGAGTCGAGTCCTACGAGCAGTACTTC. Its protein is CASSTAGVESYEQYF.

In its sample, this clonotype was seen many times. The chain carries TRBV12-3 or TRBV12-4 and TRBJ2-5; tentative D call: TRBD2 (6 bases). Trimming pared 1 base from V and 4 bases from J, leaving 16 bases between. This CDR3 region has 16 residues. DNA for the CDR3: TGTGCCAGCAGTTTAGAAGTGCAGCGGGCTACAGAGACCCAGTACTTC. Translating it yields CASSLEVQRATETQYF.

This clonotype has only one observation. The chain couples TRBV5-1 to TRBJ1-2, with 9 bases fitting TRBD1. The CDR3 totals 15 residues. Germline V CDR1 and CDR2: SGHRS, YFSETQ. The J segment lost 3 bases and the V segment lost 3 bases, leaving 6 bases of the junction unmatched. CDR3 in DNA: TGCGCCAGCAGCTCAAACAGGGGGCCCGACTATGGCTACACCTTC. Residues: CASSSNRGPDYGYTF.

On this clonotype: This could be a read error, since a much larger clone is one nucleotide away. This chain joins TRBV28 and TRBJ1-1, with D possibly TRBD1 on 5 matching bases. The germline gives CDR1 MDHEN, CDR2 SYDVKM. CDR3 length equals 15 residues. The DNA for the CDR3 is TGTGCCAGCAGCCGGGGTGAGGGGCTGAACACTGAAGCTTCCTTT. It specifies CASSRGEGLNTEASF.

V is TRBV11-3 and J is TRBJ2-3; D is uncertain. The CDR3 has 15 residues. Germline assignment: CDR1 SGHNT and CDR2 YENEEA. V lost 2 bases, J lost 6 bases, and 15 bases lay in between. For the CDR3, the DNA is TGTGCCAGCAGCTTAATGGGGTCTGCTGGCGATACGCAGTATTTT. Its translation: CASSLMGSAGDTQYF. The full variable domain, rest sourced from reference TRBV11-3 and TRBJ2-3, is EAGVVQSPRYKIIEKKQPVAFWCNPISGHNTLYWYLQNLGQGPELLIRYENEEAVDDSQLPKDRFSAERLKGVDSTLKIQPAELGDSAVYLCASSLMGSAGDTQYFGPGTRLTVL.

The sample holds many counts of this clonotype. This rearrangement joins TRBV5-1 to TRBJ1-1; TRBD1 agrees at 10 bases. Trimming at V came to 3 bases and at J to 4 bases, leaving 12 bases not matched to a gene. This CDR3 contains 17 residues. Looked up from germline, CDR1 is SGHRS and CDR2 is YFSETQ. CDR3 sequence reads: CASSWTGGIMSSTEAFF. CDR3 bases: TGCGCCAGCAGCTGGACAGGGGGGATAATGAGTAGCACTGAAGCTTTCTTT.

The V gene is TRBV9, the J gene TRBJ1-4, with 7 bases fitting TRBD1. CDR1 is SGDLS and CDR2 is YYNGEE in the germline V gene. V dropped 2 bases and J dropped 0; count of bases not matched to a gene: 4. This CDR3 spans 16 amino acids. This CDR3 is CASSVKQGATNEKLFF. The CDR3 coding sequence is TGTGCCAGCAGCGTTAAGCAGGGGGCAACTAATGAAAAACTGTTTTTT.

The rearrangement uses TRBV6-2 or TRBV6-3 and TRBJ2-2; weak D call: TRBD1 (5 bases). The CDR3 has 19 amino acids. From germline, CDR1 is MNHEY and CDR2 SVGEGT. Trimming pared 6 bases from V and 0 bases from J, leaving 23 bases between. The CDR3 region has the DNA TGTGCCAGCAGCCCCCTTACGCGACAGATATTCGCGAACACCGGGGAGCTGTTTTTT. As protein: CASSPLTRQIFANTGELFF.

This clonotype was counted a few times. This rearrangement joins TRBV7-8 to TRBJ1-4; D is undetermined. This CDR3 is built from 13 residues. Germline V gene lookup returns CDR1 SGHVS and CDR2 FQNEAQ. V lost 6 bases to trimming and J lost 5 bases, with 10 bases between them. The CDR3 nucleotides read TGTGCCAGCAGACCTGATGGGAATGAAAAACTGTTTTTT. This sequence encodes CASRPDGNEKLFF.

Ten or more counts support this clonotype. This chain uses TRBV2 with TRBJ2-3; no definite D call. The CDR3 contains 11 residues. Germline V gene sequence: CDR1 SNHLY, CDR2 FYNNEI. The V end lost 8 bases, the J end lost 6 bases, and 9 bases lay between the germline ends. In DNA form, the CDR3 reads TGTGCCAGCCGAATCGGGGATACGCAGTATTTT. Protein sequence: CASRIGDTQYF.

The sample holds many counts of this clonotype. The V and J genes are TRBV28 and TRBJ2-4; TRBD1 matches at 7 bases. V lost 8 bases, J lost 0 bases, and 4 bases stayed unmatched. Germline V gives CDR1 MDHEN, CDR2 SYDVKM. The CDR3 is 14 amino acids. The CDR3 DNA sequence: TGTGCCAGCCGGGACAGACTAGCCAAAAACATTCAGTACTTC. Amino acid sequence: CASRDRLAKNIQYF.